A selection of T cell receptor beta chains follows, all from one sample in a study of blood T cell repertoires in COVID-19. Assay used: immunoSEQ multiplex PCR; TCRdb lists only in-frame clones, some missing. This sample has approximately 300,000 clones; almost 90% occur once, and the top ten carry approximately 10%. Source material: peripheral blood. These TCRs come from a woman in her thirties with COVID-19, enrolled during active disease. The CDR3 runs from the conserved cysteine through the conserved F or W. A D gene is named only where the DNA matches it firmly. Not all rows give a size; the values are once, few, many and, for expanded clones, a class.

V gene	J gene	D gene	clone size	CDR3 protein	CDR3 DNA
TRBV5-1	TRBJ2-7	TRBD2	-	CASYVAPSGRNYEQYF	TGCGCCAGCTACGTGGCCCCTAGCGGGAGGAACTACGAGCAGTACTTC
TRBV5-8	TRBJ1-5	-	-	CASSFSTGQSNQPQHF	TGTGCCAGCAGCTTTTCAACCGGACAGAGCAATCAGCCCCAGCATTTT
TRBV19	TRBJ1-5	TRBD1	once	CASSPGQGVWPQHF	TGTGCCAGTAGTCCGGGACAGGGCGTTTGGCCCCAGCATTTT
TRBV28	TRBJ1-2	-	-	CASSLGEGTGYTF	TGTGCCAGCAGTTTGGGTGAGGGTACTGGCTACACCTTC
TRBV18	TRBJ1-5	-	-	CASSQGTLSNQPQHF	TGTGCCAGCTCACAGGGGACACTTTCCAATCAGCCCCAGCATTTT
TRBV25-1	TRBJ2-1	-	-	CASSEEGGDYNEQFF	TGTGCCAGCAGTGAGGAGGGCGGAGACTACAATGAGCAGTTCTTC
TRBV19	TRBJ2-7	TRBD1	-	CASSWDSTYEQYF	TGTGCCAGTAGTTGGGACAGTACCTACGAGCAGTACTTC
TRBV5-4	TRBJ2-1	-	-	CASSLGPLSYNEQFF	TGTGCCAGCAGCTTGGGGCCATTATCCTACAATGAGCAGTTCTTC
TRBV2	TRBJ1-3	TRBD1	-	CASSGGTADSGNTIYF	TGTGCCAGCAGTGGTGGGACAGCTGACTCTGGAAACACCATATATTTT
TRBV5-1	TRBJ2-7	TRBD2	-	CASRLAGNSYEQYF	TGCGCCAGCCGACTAGCGGGGAACTCCTACGAGCAGTACTTC
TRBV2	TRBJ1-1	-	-	CASSAQENTEAFF	TGTGCCAGCAGTGCCCAGGAGAACACTGAAGCTTTCTTT
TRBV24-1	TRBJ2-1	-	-	CATSKGPRIRDEQFF	TGTGCCACCAGTAAAGGCCCTCGAATACGGGATGAGCAGTTCTTC
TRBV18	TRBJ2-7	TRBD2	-	CASSLPGLAAYEQYF	TGTGCCAGCTCACTACCGGGACTAGCGGCCTACGAGCAGTACTTC
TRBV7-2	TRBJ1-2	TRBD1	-	CASSLVGTENYGYTF	TGTGCCAGCAGCTTAGTGGGGACAGAGAACTATGGCTACACCTTC
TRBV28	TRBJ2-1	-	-	CASSFSVLGNEQFF	TGTGCCAGCAGTTTTAGCGTTTTGGGGAATGAGCAGTTCTTC
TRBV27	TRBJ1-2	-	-	CASRKLQQGNGYTF	TGTGCCAGCAGGAAGTTACAACAGGGAAACGGCTACACCTTC
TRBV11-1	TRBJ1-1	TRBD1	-	CASSLGWTGGNTEAFF	TGTGCCAGCAGCTTAGGCTGGACAGGGGGGAACACTGAAGCTTTCTTT
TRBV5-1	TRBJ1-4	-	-	CASSLGGTNEKLFF	TGCGCCAGCAGCTTAGGAGGAACTAATGAAAAACTGTTTTTT
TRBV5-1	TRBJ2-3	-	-	CASSLGTLSTDTQYF	TGCGCCAGCAGCCTCGGGACTCTCAGCACAGATACGCAGTATTTT
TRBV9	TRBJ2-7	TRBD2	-	CASSEGLANYEQYF	TGTGCCAGCAGCGAGGGACTAGCGAACTACGAGCAGTACTTC
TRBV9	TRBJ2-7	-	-	CASSVDTSYEQYF	TGTGCCAGCAGCGTAGACACCTCCTACGAGCAGTACTTC
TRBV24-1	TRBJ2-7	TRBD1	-	CATSDSKGQFEQYF	TGTGCCACCAGTGATTCCAAGGGACAGTTCGAGCAGTACTTC
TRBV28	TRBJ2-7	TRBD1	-	CASSLIRRDRGTYEQYF	TGTGCCAGCAGTTTAATCCGGCGGGACAGGGGAACCTACGAGCAGTACTTC
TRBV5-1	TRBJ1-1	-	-	CASSLKGGNTEAFF	TGCGCCAGCAGCTTAAAGGGAGGGAACACTGAAGCTTTCTTT
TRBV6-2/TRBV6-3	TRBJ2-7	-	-	CASSSPGHHYEQYF	TGTGCCAGCAGTTCCCCGGGACATCACTACGAGCAGTACTTC
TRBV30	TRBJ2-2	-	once	CAVSGAYTGELFF	TGTGCCGTTAGCGGAGCCTATACCGGGGAGCTGTTTTTT
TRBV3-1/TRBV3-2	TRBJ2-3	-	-	CASSQDGRPTDTQYF	TGTGCCAGCAGCCAAGACGGGAGACCCACAGATACGCAGTATTTT
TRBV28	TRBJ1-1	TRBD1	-	CASSPGGQGAFF	TGTGCCAGCAGCCCAGGAGGACAGGGTGCTTTCTTT
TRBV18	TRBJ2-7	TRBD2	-	CASSPELAYEQYF	TGTGCCAGCTCACCCGAACTAGCGTACGAGCAGTACTTC